This T cell receptor beta chain was sequenced in a study of T cell changes during pregnancy in multiple sclerosis. The CDR3 runs 17 residues. The V end lost 4 bases, the J end lost 6 bases, and 19 bases lay between the germline ends. The germline gives CDR1 MGHRA, CDR2 YSYEKL. Generated by immunoSEQ multiplex PCR, the TCRdb table keeps only in-frame clones and is missing some. The data hold some 61,000 clones, with more than 80% observed a single time. The chain joins TRBV4-1 to TRBJ1-6; the D gene is possibly TRBD1 (5 bases). The starting material was peripheral blood, obtained in the second trimester of pregnancy. The TCR originated in a female donor with multiple sclerosis, enrolled in a pregnancy study. This CDR3 is CASSPTGGAGINSPLHF. As DNA, the CDR3 is TGCGCCAGCAGCCCTACCGGGGGAGCGGGAATTAATTCACCCCTCCACTTT.